The clone carrying this T cell receptor beta chain was found a few times. The antigen is unknown. The CDR3 consists of 12 residues. Germline lookup yields CDR1 MDHEN and CDR2 SYDVKM. V dropped 8 bases and J dropped 5 bases, with 12 bases sitting between them. The data stem from a study of T cells in localized non-small cell lung cancer. General study findings and limits: Exceeding tumor, uninvolved adjacent lung had the highest T cell clonality. Analysis by sequencing included only one tumor region, so heterogeneity remains possible.

TCRdb's table, derived via immunoSEQ multiplex PCR, lists solely in-frame clones and lacks some. The sample shows around 140,000 clones, more than 80% of them seen only once. The sequenced sample was peripheral blood, obtained before any cancer treatment. The gene calls are TRBV28 and TRBJ1-1, with D unresolved. This clonotype was sampled from a female donor at least 60 years old with stage I lung adenocarcinoma. In DNA, the CDR3 is TGTGCCAGCTACGGGGATTTGACTGAAGCTTTCTTT. Translating it yields CASYGDLTEAFF.